Listed below are T cell receptor beta chains from one sample, sequenced in a study of neoadjuvant anti-PD-1 for oral cavity cancer. The protocol was immunoSEQ multiplex PCR, while the TCRdb copy is restricted to in-frame clones and leaves out a portion. Of roughly 16,000 clones in the sample, about three fifths were seen once. This material consisted of PBMCs, taken before nivolumab (anti-PD-1) treatment. These receptors were collected from a person between 40 and 79 years old with oral cavity squamous cell carcinoma. Both conserved end residues are part of each CDR3. A D gene is named only where the DNA matches it firmly. Only part of the rows carry a size: once, few, many, or a class if the clone is expanded.

j_call d_call clone_size v_call cdr3_nt cdr3_aa
TRBJ2-5 NA NA TRBV20-1 TGCAGTGCCAACTCCCCACACCAGTACTTC CSANSPHQYF
TRBJ2-3 NA NA TRBV7-8 TGTGCCAGCAGCCCAACCTCGACAGTCCAGACAGATACGCAGTATTTT CASSPTSTVQTDTQYF
TRBJ2-1 TRBD2 NA TRBV10-3 TGTGCCATCAGTACCAGGACTAGCGGGAGTGGGAATGAGCAGTTCTTC CAISTRTSGSGNEQFF
TRBJ2-2 NA few TRBV6-5 TGTGCCAGCAGTCAAGGGTACACCGGGGAGCTGTTTTTT CASSQGYTGELFF
TRBJ1-5 NA once TRBV19 TGTGCCAGCCGGAGCACAGGGAATCAGCCCCAGCATTTT CASRSTGNQPQHF
TRBJ2-2 NA once TRBV7-3 TGTGCCAGCAGCCCAGAGCGTTACGGGGAGCTGTTTTTT CASSPERYGELFF
TRBJ2-5 NA NA TRBV21-1 TGTGCCAGCAGCCTGAAAGAAAGGGCTAGCGGGAGCTTCCAAGAGACCCAGTACTTC CASSLKERASGSFQETQYF
TRBJ2-2 NA NA TRBV7-6 TGTGCCAGCAGCTTAGGGCAGGGTGGTACCGGGGAGCTGTTTTTT CASSLGQGGTGELFF
TRBJ2-1 NA NA TRBV20-1 TGCAGTGTCGGAGGGGGGTATGAGCAGTTCTTC CSVGGGYEQFF
TRBJ2-2 NA NA TRBV6-6 TGTGCCAGCAGTTACCATCCGGGACACGGCACCGGGGAGCTGTTTTTT CASSYHPGHGTGELFF
TRBJ2-7 TRBD1 NA TRBV4-1 TGCGCCAGCAGCCCCCCCGGGACAGGGAACTACGAGCAGTACTTC CASSPPGTGNYEQYF
TRBJ1-1 NA few TRBV25-1 TGTGCCAGCATGAGGCAGGACACTGAAGCTTTCTTT CASMRQDTEAFF
TRBJ2-1 TRBD2 NA TRBV4-2 TGTGCCAGCAGCCTTCGACTAGCGGGAGGGAGTGGGACTGAGCAGTTCTTC CASSLRLAGGSGTEQFF
TRBJ1-4 TRBD1 few TRBV28 TGTGCCAGCAGTTTAGGGGGGACAGGAAATGAAAAACTGTTTTTT CASSLGGTGNEKLFF
TRBJ1-5 NA NA TRBV6-1 TGTGCCAGCAGTGACGGGGGCGGCAATCAGCCCCAGCATTTT CASSDGGGNQPQHF
TRBJ2-1 TRBD2 NA TRBV27 TGTGCCAGCAGTTGGGAGGGCCCCAGAAATGAGCAGTTCTTC CASSWEGPRNEQFF
TRBJ2-7 TRBD2 NA TRBV5-6 TGTGCCAGCAGCCCGGACAGGGTCCTAGCGGGAGGCCGCCCCTACGAGCAGTACTTC CASSPDRVLAGGRPYEQYF
TRBJ2-3 NA once TRBV10-3 TGTGCCATCAGAAAGGGGGGGGCTATCACAGATACGCAGTATTTT CAIRKGGAITDTQYF
TRBJ2-7 NA NA TRBV13 TGTGCCAGCAGCTTAGGCCGGACAGCACCTACCTACGAGCAGTACTTC CASSLGRTAPTYEQYF
TRBJ1-1 NA NA TRBV21-1 TGTGCCAGCAGCATACAGGGGTCCCTTGAGGACACTGAAGCTTTCTTT CASSIQGSLEDTEAFF
TRBJ2-2 NA once TRBV11-2 TGTGCCAGCAGCCTCCATGACACCGGGGAGCTGTTTTTT CASSLHDTGELFF
TRBJ2-3 NA NA TRBV19 TGTGCCAGTAGTATCCAGGGGTGGGGCACAGATACGCAGTATTTT CASSIQGWGTDTQYF
TRBJ2-3 TRBD2 NA TRBV5-8 TGTGCCAGCAGCTTGACTAGCGGGATGACCGGAGACACAGATACGCAGTATTTT CASSLTSGMTGDTDTQYF
TRBJ2-3 TRBD2 NA TRBV5-4 TGTGCCAGCAGTTCGAGCGGGAGAAGGGGTCAGGGCACAGATACGCAGTATTTT CASSSSGRRGQGTDTQYF
TRBJ2-7 NA NA TRBV6-1 TGTGCCAGCAGGGGGGTAGGGGCCGCCTTCTACGAGCAGTACTTC CASRGVGAAFYEQYF
TRBJ2-5 NA NA TRBV11-2 TGTGCCAGCAGCCCCGGTGTTCAAGAGACCCAGTACTTC CASSPGVQETQYF
TRBJ2-7 NA NA TRBV7-9 TGTGCCAGCAGCTACTCACAGGGAACCCAGACCTACGAGCAGTACTTC CASSYSQGTQTYEQYF
TRBJ2-1 NA NA TRBV10-3 TGTGCCATCAGTGAACGGGGCCCGATAGATGAGCAGTTCTTC CAISERGPIDEQFF
TRBJ2-5 TRBD2 NA TRBV7-9 TGTGCCAGCAGCCCCCATGTTGGCGGGGAGGGGAAGGGAGAGACCCAGTACTTC CASSPHVGGEGKGETQYF
TRBJ2-7 NA medium-sized TRBV7-9 TGTGCCAGCAGCTTATCCAGCAACGAGCAGTACTTC CASSLSSNEQYF
TRBJ1-2 NA NA TRBV19 TGTGCCAGTAGTATTGGGAGAGCTAACTATGGCTACACCTTC CASSIGRANYGYTF
TRBJ2-7 NA few TRBV2 TGTGCCCTCCAGGCCTTCGGTTACGAGCAGTACTTC CALQAFGYEQYF
TRBJ1-3 NA NA TRBV6-1 TGTGCCAGCAGTGAAGGGGGGCCACGGACGGACACCATATATTTT CASSEGGPRTDTIYF
TRBJ2-7 NA NA TRBV6-6 TGTGCCAGCAGTTATCTCCCGCCAGGGGGGGCCTACGAGCAGTACTTC CASSYLPPGGAYEQYF
TRBJ2-7 TRBD1 NA TRBV10-3 TGTGCCATCAGAGAGACAGGGATGTCCTACGAGCAGTACTTC CAIRETGMSYEQYF
TRBJ2-5 TRBD2 NA TRBV29-1 TGCAGCGTTGAGCCTAGCGGGAGCGGGGAGACCCAGTACTTC CSVEPSGSGETQYF
TRBJ2-1 TRBD2 NA TRBV30 TGTGCCTGGAGTGCAACTAGCGTTGAGCAGTTCTTC CAWSATSVEQFF
TRBJ2-7 NA few TRBV7-9 TGTGCCAGCAGCTTCCAGGACGGGGCCTACGAGCAGTACTTC CASSFQDGAYEQYF
TRBJ2-1 TRBD1 NA TRBV29-1 TGCAGCGCCTCGGGACAGGAGTCCTACAATGAGCAGTTCTTC CSASGQESYNEQFF
TRBJ2-7 TRBD1 NA TRBV5-4 TGTGCCAGCAGCCCCGCCGGACAGGGGGACTACGAGCAGTACTTC CASSPAGQGDYEQYF
TRBJ2-7 NA NA TRBV6-1 TGTGCCAGCAGTGAACTCTACAGGGTGCACGAGCAGTACTTC CASSELYRVHEQYF
TRBJ1-5 TRBD1 few TRBV19 TGTGCCAGTAGTACCCGGGACAGGGACGGGCAGCCCCAGCATTTT CASSTRDRDGQPQHF
TRBJ2-7 NA NA TRBV25-1 TGTGCCAGCAGTATGGGGGGGCACGAGCAGTACTTC CASSMGGHEQYF
TRBJ2-7 TRBD1 once TRBV19 TGTGCCAGTAGTAGGGAGGGACAGGGAACCTCCTACGAGCAGTACTTC CASSREGQGTSYEQYF
TRBJ1-4 NA once TRBV6-5 TGTGCCAGCAGTTACTCGGGACTGTATAATGAAAAACTGTTTTTT CASSYSGLYNEKLFF
TRBJ2-7 NA NA TRBV11-2 TGTGCCAGCAGCCCCCCCCTCAGTGGCTACGAGCAGTACTTC CASSPPLSGYEQYF
TRBJ1-1 TRBD1 NA TRBV5-1 TGCGCCAGCAGCTTGGGTACAGGGGGCGGTGAGGCTGAAGCTTTCTTT CASSLGTGGGEAEAFF
TRBJ1-1 TRBD1 NA TRBV11-2 TGTGCCAGCAGCGCTTTCAGGGGACAGCAGAACACTGAAGCTTTCTTT CASSAFRGQQNTEAFF
TRBJ2-1 NA once TRBV9 TGTGCCAGCAGCGCCCGTGGGGGCGGGAGCTACAATGAGCAGTTCTTC CASSARGGGSYNEQFF
TRBJ2-7 NA NA TRBV11-2 TGTGCCAGCACCTTTCTTCCGAACGACGCCTACGAGCAGTACTTC CASTFLPNDAYEQYF
TRBJ1-2 NA NA TRBV6-1 TGTGCCAGCACCTCCCCTGGGGCGGCTAGGGCAGGCTACACCTTC CASTSPGAARAGYTF
TRBJ2-3 NA once TRBV4-1 TGCGCCAGCAGCCAAGGGGGGAATGCAGATACGCAGTATTTT CASSQGGNADTQYF
TRBJ2-1 NA few TRBV5-4 TGTGCCAGCAGCTTGGTGTCCCGGGGCAATGAGCAGTTCTTC CASSLVSRGNEQFF